This TCR beta chain was recorded in a study of cytomegalovirus exposure and HLA in healthy donors. The CDR3 consists of 14 residues. The germline V gene encodes CDR1 SGHRS and CDR2 YFSETQ. 60 Vbeta and 13 Jbeta primers were used in PCR. Original analysis: In a later analysis, 79 million or so unique TCR beta chains included roughly 11 million shared by two or more donors. Using immunoSEQ multiplex PCR, the repertoire was profiled, and TCRdb retains in-frame clones only, with some absent. D and trimming were read from the DNA, whereas the V and J calls and clone size are those reported in that table. In the table there are 150,000 to 200,000 clones, 76% of which are singletons. Notes on this clone: What it recognizes is unknown. Compared with germline, one end of the junction differs, possibly owing to a read error.

Findings of the study overall: More clonal expansion characterized HLA-associated TCR beta chains than equally common others in a later analysis. Cytomegalovirus association was listed for about 170 TCR beta chains.

The clonotype comes from a woman in her 30s in good health and CMV-seropositive. Sequencing input: PBMCs. The chain uses TRBV5-1 and TRBJ1-1; D possibly corresponds to TRBD1 (6 bases). In nucleotides, the CDR3 is TGTGCCAGCAGCTTTGGGCTTAGGGGGACTGAAGCTTTCTTT. Its protein product is CASSFGLRGTEAFF.